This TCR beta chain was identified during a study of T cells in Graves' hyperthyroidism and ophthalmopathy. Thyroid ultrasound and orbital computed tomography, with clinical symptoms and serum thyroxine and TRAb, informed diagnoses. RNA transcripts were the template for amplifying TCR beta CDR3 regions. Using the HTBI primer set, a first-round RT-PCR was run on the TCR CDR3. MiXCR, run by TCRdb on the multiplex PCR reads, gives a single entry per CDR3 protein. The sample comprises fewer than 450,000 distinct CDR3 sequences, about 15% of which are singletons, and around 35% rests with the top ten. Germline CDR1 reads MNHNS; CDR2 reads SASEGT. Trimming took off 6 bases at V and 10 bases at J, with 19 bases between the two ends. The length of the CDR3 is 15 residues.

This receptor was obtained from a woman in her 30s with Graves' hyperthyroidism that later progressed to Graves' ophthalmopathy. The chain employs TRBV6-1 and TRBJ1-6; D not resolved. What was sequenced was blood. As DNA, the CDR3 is TGTGCCAGCAGCCGAAGTAGACGGGAGGGATCACCCCTCCACTTT. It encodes CASSRSRREGSPLHF.